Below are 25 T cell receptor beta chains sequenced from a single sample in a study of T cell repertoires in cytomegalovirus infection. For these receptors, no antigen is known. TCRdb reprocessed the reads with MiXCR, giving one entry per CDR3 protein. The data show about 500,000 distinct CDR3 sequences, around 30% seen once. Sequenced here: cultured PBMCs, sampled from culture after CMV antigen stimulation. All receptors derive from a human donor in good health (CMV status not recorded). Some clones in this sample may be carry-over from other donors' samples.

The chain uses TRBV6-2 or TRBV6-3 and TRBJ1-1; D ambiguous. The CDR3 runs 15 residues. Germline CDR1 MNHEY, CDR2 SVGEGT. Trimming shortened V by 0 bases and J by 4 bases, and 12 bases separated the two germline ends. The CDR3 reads CASSYSGVVGTEAFF. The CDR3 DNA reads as TGTGCCAGCAGTTACTCCGGGGTGGTGGGCACTGAAGCTTTCTTT.

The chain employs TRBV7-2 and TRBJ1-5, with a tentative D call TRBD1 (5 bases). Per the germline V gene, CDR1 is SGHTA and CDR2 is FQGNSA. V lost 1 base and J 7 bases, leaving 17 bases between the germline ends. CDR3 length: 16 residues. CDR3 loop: CASSLGSGSLRQPQHF. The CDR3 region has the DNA TGTGCCAGCAGCTTAGGGTCAGGGTCGCTTCGGCAGCCCCAGCATTTT.

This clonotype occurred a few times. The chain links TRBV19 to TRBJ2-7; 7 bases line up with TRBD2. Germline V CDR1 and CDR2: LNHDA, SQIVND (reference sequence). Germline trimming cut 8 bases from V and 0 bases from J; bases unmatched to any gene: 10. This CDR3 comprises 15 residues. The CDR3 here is CASSSLPSGSYEQYF. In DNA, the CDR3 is TGTGCCAGTTCTTCCCTACCTAGCGGCTCCTACGAGCAGTACTTC.

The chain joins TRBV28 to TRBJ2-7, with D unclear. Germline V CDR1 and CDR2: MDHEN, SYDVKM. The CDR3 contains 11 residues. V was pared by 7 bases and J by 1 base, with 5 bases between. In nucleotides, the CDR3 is TGTGCCAGCACCCATTCCTACGAGCAGTACTTC. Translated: CASTHSYEQYF.

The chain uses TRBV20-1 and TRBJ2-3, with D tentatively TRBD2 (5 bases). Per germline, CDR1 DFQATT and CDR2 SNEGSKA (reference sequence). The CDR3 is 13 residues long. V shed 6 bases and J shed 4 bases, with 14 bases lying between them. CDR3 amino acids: CSALLTRADTQYF. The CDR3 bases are TGCAGTGCCTTGCTTACTAGGGCAGATACGCAGTATTTT.

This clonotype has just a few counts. Here the CDR3 reads CASSPQDIPTGYGYTF. The CDR3 region has the DNA TGCGCCAGCAGCCCACAAGATATCCCCACCGGCTATGGCTACACCTTC. V gene TRBV4-1 combines with J gene TRBJ1-2, with unresolved D. The CDR3 consists of 16 residues. Per the germline V gene, CDR1 is MGHRA and CDR2 is YSYEKL. Between the trimmed V and J ends, which lost 4 bases and 4 bases, there was a span of 19 bases.

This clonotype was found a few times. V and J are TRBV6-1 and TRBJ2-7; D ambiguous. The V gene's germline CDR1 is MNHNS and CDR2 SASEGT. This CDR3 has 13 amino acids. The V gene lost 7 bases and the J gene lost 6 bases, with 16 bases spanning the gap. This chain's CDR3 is CASTRLVGGEQYF. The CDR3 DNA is TGTGCCAGCACCCGGCTAGTCGGCGGCGAGCAGTACTTC.

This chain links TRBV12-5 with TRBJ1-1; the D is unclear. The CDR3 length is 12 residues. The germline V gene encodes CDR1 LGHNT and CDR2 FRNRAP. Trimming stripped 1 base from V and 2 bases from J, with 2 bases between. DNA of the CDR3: TGTGCTAGTGGTTTGGCTAACACTGAAGCTTTCTTT. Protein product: CASGLANTEAFF.

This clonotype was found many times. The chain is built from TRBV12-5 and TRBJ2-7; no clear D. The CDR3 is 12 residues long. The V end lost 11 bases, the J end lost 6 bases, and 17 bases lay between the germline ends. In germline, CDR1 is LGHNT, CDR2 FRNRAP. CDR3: CAHLVPVGEQYV. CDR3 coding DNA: TGTGCTCACCTCGTCCCCGTTGGCGAGCAGTACGTC.

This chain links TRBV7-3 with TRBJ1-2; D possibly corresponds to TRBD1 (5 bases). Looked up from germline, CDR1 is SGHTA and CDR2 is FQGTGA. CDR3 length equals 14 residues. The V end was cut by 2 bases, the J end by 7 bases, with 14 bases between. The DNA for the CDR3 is TGTGCCAGCAGCTTACAGGGCTTGGGGAGTGGCTACACCTTC. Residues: CASSLQGLGSGYTF.

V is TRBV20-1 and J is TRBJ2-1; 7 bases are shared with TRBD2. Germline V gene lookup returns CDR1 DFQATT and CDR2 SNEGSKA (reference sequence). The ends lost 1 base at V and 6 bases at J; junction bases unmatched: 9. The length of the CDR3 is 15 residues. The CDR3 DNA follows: TGCAGTGCTAGAGGGGCTAGCGGCGGGGGCAATGAGCAGTTCTTC. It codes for CSARGASGGGNEQFF.

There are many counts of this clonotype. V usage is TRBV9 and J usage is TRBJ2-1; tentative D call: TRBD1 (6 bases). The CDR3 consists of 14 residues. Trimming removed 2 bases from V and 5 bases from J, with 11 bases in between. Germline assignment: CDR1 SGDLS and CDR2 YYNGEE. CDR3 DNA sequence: TGTGCCAGCAGCGTCCGACAGGCCAACAATGAGCAGTTCTTC. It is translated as CASSVRQANNEQFF. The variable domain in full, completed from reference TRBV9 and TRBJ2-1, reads DSGVTQTPKHLITATGQRVTLRCSPRSGDLSVYWYQQSLDQGLQFLIQYYNGEERAKGNILERFSAQQFPDLHSELNLSSLELGDSALYFCASSVRQANNEQFFGPGTRLTVL.

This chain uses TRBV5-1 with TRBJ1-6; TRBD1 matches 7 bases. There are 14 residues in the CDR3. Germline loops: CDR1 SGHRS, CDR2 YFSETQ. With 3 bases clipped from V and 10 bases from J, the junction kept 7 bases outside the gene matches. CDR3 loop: CASSSTGPGSPLHF. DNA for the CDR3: TGCGCCAGCAGCTCGACAGGGCCAGGCTCACCCCTCCACTTT.

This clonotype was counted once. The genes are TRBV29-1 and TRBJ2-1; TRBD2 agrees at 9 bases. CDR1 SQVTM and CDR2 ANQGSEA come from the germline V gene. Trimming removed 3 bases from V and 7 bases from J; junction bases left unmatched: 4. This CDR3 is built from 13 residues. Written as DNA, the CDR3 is TGCAGCGTTGAGGCGGGAGGGTGGAATGAGCAGTTCTTC. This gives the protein CSVEAGGWNEQFF.

The CDR3 loop is CAISEGGGNQPQHF. CDR3 coding DNA: TGTGCCATCAGTGAAGGTGGCGGGAATCAGCCCCAGCATTTT. The V gene is TRBV10-3, the J gene TRBJ1-5; D call uncertain. The V end lost 3 bases, the J end lost 4 bases, and 10 bases lay between the germline ends. CDR3 length: 14 amino acids. Germline V gene lookup returns CDR1 ENHRY and CDR2 SYGVKD.

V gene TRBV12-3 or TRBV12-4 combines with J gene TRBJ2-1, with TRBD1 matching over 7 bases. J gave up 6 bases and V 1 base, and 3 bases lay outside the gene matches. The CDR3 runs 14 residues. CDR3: CASSLGTGANEQFF. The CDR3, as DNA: TGTGCCAGCAGTTTAGGGACAGGCGCCAATGAGCAGTTCTTC.

The CDR3 reads CASSQERQRFKPQHF. DNA of the CDR3: TGCGCCAGCAGCCAAGAGCGACAGAGGTTTAAGCCCCAGCATTTT. The chain couples TRBV4-3 to TRBJ1-5, with D tentatively TRBD1 (5 bases). Germline lookup yields CDR1 LGHNA and CDR2 YSLEER. The V end lost 0 bases, the J end lost 8 bases, and 14 bases lay between the germline ends. This CDR3 has 15 residues.

As DNA, the CDR3 is TGTGCCAGCAGCTCCGAGCCTGGGAGCGAAGCTTTCTTT. Protein sequence: CASSSEPGSEAFF. This chain connects TRBV11-2 to TRBJ1-1; D is unclear. Trimming stripped 4 bases from V and 8 bases from J, with 14 bases between. This CDR3 contains 13 residues. The V gene's germline CDR1 is SGHAT and CDR2 FQNNGV.

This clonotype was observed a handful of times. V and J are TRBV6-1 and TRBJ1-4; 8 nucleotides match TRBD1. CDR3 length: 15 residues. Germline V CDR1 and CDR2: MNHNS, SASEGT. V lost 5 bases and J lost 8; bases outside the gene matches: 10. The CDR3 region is CASSSRTGFGEKLFF. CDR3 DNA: TGTGCCAGCAGTTCCCGGACAGGGTTTGGCGAAAAACTGTTTTTT.

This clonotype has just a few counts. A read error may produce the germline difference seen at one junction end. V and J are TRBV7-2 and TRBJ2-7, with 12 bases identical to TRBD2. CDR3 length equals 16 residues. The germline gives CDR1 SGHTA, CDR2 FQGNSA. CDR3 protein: CASSFLAGGPTYEQYF. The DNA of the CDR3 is TGTGCCAGTAGCTTCCTAGCGGGAGGGCCAACCTACGAGCAGTACTTC.

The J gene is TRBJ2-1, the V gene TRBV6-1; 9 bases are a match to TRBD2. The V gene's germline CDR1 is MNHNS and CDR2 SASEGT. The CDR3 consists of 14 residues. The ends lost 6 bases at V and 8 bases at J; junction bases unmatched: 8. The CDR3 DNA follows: TGTGCCAGCAGGCACGATAGCGGGAGAGATGAGCAGTTCTTC. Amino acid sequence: CASRHDSGRDEQFF.

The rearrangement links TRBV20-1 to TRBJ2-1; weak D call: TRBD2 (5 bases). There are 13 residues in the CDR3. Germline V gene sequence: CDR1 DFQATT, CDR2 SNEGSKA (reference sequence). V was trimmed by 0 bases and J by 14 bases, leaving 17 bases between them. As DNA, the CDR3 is TGCAGTGCTAGAGATGCGGTAGGACTCGGGAAGTTCTTC. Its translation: CSARDAVGLGKFF.

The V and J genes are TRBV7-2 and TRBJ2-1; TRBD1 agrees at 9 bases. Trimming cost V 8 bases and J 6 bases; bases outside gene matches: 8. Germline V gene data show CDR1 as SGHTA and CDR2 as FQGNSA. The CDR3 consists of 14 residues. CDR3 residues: CASSRGGQGNEQFF. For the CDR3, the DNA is TGTGCCAGCTCCAGGGGGGGACAGGGCAATGAGCAGTTCTTC. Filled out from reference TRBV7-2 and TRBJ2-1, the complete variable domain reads GAGVSQSPSNKVTEKGKDVELRCDPISGHTALYWYRQSLGQGLEFLIYFQGNSAPDKSGLPSDRFSAERTGGSVSTLTIQRTQQEDSAVYLCASSRGGQGNEQFFGPGTRLTVL.

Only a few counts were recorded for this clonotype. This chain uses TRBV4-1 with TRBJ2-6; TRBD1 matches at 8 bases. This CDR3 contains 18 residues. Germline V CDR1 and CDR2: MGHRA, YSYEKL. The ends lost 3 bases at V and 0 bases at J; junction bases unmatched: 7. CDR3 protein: CASSQWRTGSSGANVLTF. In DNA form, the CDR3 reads TGCGCCAGCAGCCAGTGGAGGACAGGGTCCTCTGGGGCCAACGTCCTGACTTTC.

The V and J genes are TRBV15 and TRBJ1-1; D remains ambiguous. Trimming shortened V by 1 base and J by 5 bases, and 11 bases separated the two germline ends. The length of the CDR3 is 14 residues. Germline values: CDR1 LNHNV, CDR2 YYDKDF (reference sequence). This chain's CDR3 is CATSRVFPSTEAFF. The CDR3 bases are TGTGCCACCAGCAGAGTTTTCCCGAGTACTGAAGCTTTCTTT.